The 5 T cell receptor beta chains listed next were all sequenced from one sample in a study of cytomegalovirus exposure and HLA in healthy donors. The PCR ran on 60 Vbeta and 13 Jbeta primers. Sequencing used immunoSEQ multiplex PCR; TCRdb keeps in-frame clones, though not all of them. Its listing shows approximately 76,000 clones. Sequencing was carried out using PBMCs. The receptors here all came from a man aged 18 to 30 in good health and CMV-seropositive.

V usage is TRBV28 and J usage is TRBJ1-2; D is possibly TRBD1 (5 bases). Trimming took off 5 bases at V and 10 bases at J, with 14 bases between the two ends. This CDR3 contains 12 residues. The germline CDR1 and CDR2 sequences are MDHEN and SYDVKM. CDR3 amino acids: CASSLRVGYYTF. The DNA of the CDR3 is TGTGCCAGCAGTCTCAGGGTGGGGTACTACACCTTC.

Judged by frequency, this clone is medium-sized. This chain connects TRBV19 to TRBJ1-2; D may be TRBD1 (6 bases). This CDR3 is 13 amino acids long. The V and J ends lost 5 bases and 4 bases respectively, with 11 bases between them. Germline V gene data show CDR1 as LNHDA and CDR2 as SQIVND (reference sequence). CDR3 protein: CASSEQGGYGYTF. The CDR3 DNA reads TGTGCCAGTAGTGAACAGGGTGGCTATGGCTACACCTTC.

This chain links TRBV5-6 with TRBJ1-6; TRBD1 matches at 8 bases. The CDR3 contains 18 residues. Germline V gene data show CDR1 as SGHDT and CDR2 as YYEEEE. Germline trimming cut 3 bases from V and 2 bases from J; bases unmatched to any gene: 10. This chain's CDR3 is CASSSGQGEKPYNSPLHF. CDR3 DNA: TGTGCCAGCAGCTCTGGACAGGGTGAGAAGCCCTATAATTCACCCCTCCACTTT.

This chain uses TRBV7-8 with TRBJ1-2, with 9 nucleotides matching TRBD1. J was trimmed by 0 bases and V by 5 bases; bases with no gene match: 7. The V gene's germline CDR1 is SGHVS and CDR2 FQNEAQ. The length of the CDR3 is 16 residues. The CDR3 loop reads CASSRTGTGSNYGYTF. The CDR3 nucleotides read TGTGCCAGCAGCAGGACCGGGACAGGGTCTAACTATGGCTACACCTTC.

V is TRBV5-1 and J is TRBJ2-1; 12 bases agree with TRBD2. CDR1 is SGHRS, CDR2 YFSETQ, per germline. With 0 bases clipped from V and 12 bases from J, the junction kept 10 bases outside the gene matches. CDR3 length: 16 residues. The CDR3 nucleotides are TGCGCCAGCAGCTTGGCTCGAACTAGCGGGGGGCGCACGCAGTTCTTC. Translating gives CASSLARTSGGRTQFF.